A single sample is the source of the 13 T cell receptor beta chains below, sequenced in a study of blood T cell repertoires in COVID-19. The assay was immunoSEQ multiplex PCR, and TCRdb's table has in-frame clones only and misses some. The profile covers roughly 98,000 clones, with approximately 80% appearing a single time and about 13% taken by the ten largest. The sequencing sample was made of peripheral blood. Receptors were obtained from a human donor in a cohort sampled during active COVID-19.

The chain employs TRBV28 and TRBJ1-1, with unresolved D. Germline-derived CDR1 and CDR2 are MDHEN and SYDVKM. The CDR3 loop spans 11 amino acids. V was clipped by 6 bases and J by 5 bases, with 7 bases between them. The CDR3 sequence is CASSYDTEAFF. In DNA form, the CDR3 reads TGTGCCAGCAGCTATGATACTGAAGCTTTCTTT. The complete variable domain, with remaining parts taken from reference TRBV28 and TRBJ1-1, reads DVKVTQSSRYLVKRTGEKVFLECVQDMDHENMFWYRQDPGLGLRLIYFSYDVKMKEKGDIPEGYSVSREKKERFSLILESASTNQTSMYLCASSYDTEAFFGQGTRLTVV.

This clone was detected a few times. The chain uses TRBV4-3 and TRBJ1-6; no clear D gene. V shed 1 base and J shed 5 bases, with 12 bases lying between them. The CDR3 sequence is 16 residues long. Germline loops: CDR1 LGHNA, CDR2 YSLEER. DNA of the CDR3: TGCGCCAGCAGCCAAGCCCCCGGGATAGATAATTCACCCCTCCACTTT. Translated: CASSQAPGIDNSPLHF.

The rearrangement uses TRBV2 and TRBJ2-3; 7 positions match TRBD1. This CDR3 spans 14 amino acids. Per germline, CDR1 SNHLY and CDR2 FYNNEI. Germline trimming cut 6 bases from V and 3 bases from J; bases unmatched to any gene: 6. The CDR3 coding sequence is TGTGCCAGCAGCTACCTGACAGGGACAGATACGCAGTATTTT. This gives the protein CASSYLTGTDTQYF.

V usage is TRBV5-1 and J usage is TRBJ2-7; 9 bases align to TRBD1. With V trimmed by 4 bases and J by 4 bases, 9 bases remained unmatched. The CDR3 is 15 amino acids. Germline V gene sequence: CDR1 SGHRS, CDR2 YFSETQ. CDR3 loop: CASSQGTGLLYEQYF. The CDR3 DNA reads TGCGCCAGCAGCCAAGGGACAGGGCTCTTATACGAGCAGTACTTC.

The chain employs TRBV7-8 and TRBJ2-7, with TRBD1 matching 9 bases. With V trimmed by 5 bases and J by 5 bases, 7 bases remained unmatched. This CDR3 contains 14 residues. Germline lookup yields CDR1 SGHVS and CDR2 FQNEAQ. Written as DNA, the CDR3 is TGTGCCAGCAGCCACAAACAGGGGGCCGACGAGCAGTACTTC. Amino acid sequence: CASSHKQGADEQYF.

The chain employs TRBV5-4 and TRBJ1-4; 8 bases map to TRBD1. Germline loops: CDR1 SGHNT, CDR2 YYREEE (reference sequence). This CDR3 has 15 residues. V trimming: 4 bases; J trimming: 4 bases; junction bases outside the gene matches: 6. CDR3 amino acids: CASSIDRGSNEKLFF. CDR3 sequence (DNA): TGTGCCAGCAGCATAGACAGGGGTAGTAATGAAAAACTGTTTTTT.

In this sample, this clone turned up a few times. V usage is TRBV11-2 and J usage is TRBJ1-4, with unresolved D. V was pared by 7 bases and J by 2 bases, with 8 bases between. Germline-derived CDR1 and CDR2 are SGHAT and FQNNGV. This CDR3 comprises 13 residues. Written as DNA, the CDR3 is TGTGCCAGCAAATCCGGGACTAATGAAAAACTGTTTTTT. This translates into CASKSGTNEKLFF.

This clone was seen only a few times. The chain is built from TRBV5-4 and TRBJ1-1; D not certain. The CDR3 extends over 13 amino acids. Germline loops: CDR1 SGHNT, CDR2 YYREEE (reference sequence). V lost 0 bases to trimming and J lost 11 bases, with 14 bases between them. The CDR3: CASSLGGRAGAFF. CDR3 coding DNA: TGTGCCAGCAGCTTGGGAGGTCGCGCTGGGGCTTTCTTT.

The rearrangement uses TRBV5-1 and TRBJ1-4; D ambiguous. The V gene lost 5 bases and the J gene lost 0 bases, with 11 bases spanning the gap. The CDR3 extends over 15 amino acids. Germline V lookup: CDR1 SGHRS, CDR2 YFSETQ. DNA of the CDR3: TGCGCCAGCAGATTCGGGAGTGCAACTAATGAAAAACTGTTTTTT. It encodes CASRFGSATNEKLFF.

The rearrangement links TRBV5-1 to TRBJ1-1, with 7 nucleotides matching TRBD1. V lost 3 bases to trimming and J lost 5 bases; unmatched junction nucleotides: 10. Germline assignment: CDR1 SGHRS and CDR2 YFSETQ. The CDR3 sequence is 15 residues long. Here the CDR3 reads CASSYGQAAGTEAFF. In nucleotides, the CDR3 is TGCGCCAGCAGCTACGGACAGGCGGCCGGGACTGAAGCTTTCTTT.

V and J are TRBV14 and TRBJ1-2; maybe TRBD1 (5 bases). V was pared by 1 base and J by 6 bases, with 15 bases between. The CDR3 runs 15 residues. From germline, CDR1 is SGHDN and CDR2 FVKESK. The CDR3 loop is CASSQVGVKGHGYTF. CDR3 bases: TGTGCCAGCAGCCAAGTAGGGGTTAAAGGACATGGCTACACCTTC.

The rearrangement joins TRBV6-5 to TRBJ1-2; D perhaps matches TRBD1 (5 bases). This CDR3 has 12 residues. Germline CDR1 reads MNHEY; CDR2 reads SVGAGI. Trimming removed 4 bases from V and 8 bases from J, with 11 bases in between. For the CDR3, the DNA is TGTGCCAGCAGTTGGGACTGGCGCGGCTACACCTTC. This codes for CASSWDWRGYTF.

This chain connects TRBV4-2 to TRBJ2-7, with 10 bases that match TRBD1. The CDR3 spans 17 residues. V was clipped by 0 bases and J by 4 bases; unmatched bases: 9. In germline, CDR1 is LGHNA, CDR2 YNFKEQ. CDR3 protein: CASSQDRGGGQGYEQYF. CDR3 coding DNA: TGTGCCAGCAGCCAAGATCGGGGCGGGGGACAGGGGTACGAGCAGTACTTC.